The clone carrying this T cell receptor beta chain was seen a handful of times. The antigen is undetermined. V dropped 8 bases and J dropped 0 bases, with 13 bases sitting between them. The CDR3 is made up of 14 amino acids. Germline V lookup: CDR1 SGHAT, CDR2 FQNNGV. This sample was taken from a study of T cells after yellow fever vaccination. Study at large: In the case of low-cell-number fractions, SMART-Seq v4 Ultra Low Input was used for preparation.

TCRdb analysed the 5' RACE reads with MiXCR anew, one entry per CDR3 protein. The data contain approximately 300,000 distinct CDR3 sequences, over 8% of them seen just once; the ten biggest clones take up around 17%. Study-level points and caveats: Subsequent booster samples again held most clones from primary vaccination (96% CD4, roughly 91% CD8). Just a small share of clonotypes turned up in the CD4 compartment as well as the CD8 compartment.

V and J are TRBV11-2 and TRBJ1-1; the D is unclear. The material was PBMCs, obtained on the day of the first yellow fever vaccination. This receptor was identified in a man between 18 and 29 years old who received the YFV17D yellow fever vaccine. The CDR3 is CASGSRKMNTEAFF. The CDR3 coding sequence is TGTGCCAGCGGAAGTAGGAAAATGAACACTGAAGCTTTCTTT.